This TCR beta chain originates from a study of CD8+ T cells in alopecia areata. This sample's treatment: oral pan-JAK inhibitor, 5-10 mg twice daily. cDNA prepared by RNA extraction and subsequent reverse transcription served as the template for sequencing. Sequencing used immunoSEQ multiplex PCR; TCRdb keeps in-frame clones, though not all of them. The sample consists of approximately 200,000 clones, 60% to 70% of them appearing once. Germline V gives CDR1 SQVTM, CDR2 ANQGSEA. Germline trimming cut 4 bases from V and 0 bases from J; bases unmatched to any gene: 5. CDR3 size: 14 residues. V usage is TRBV29-1 and J usage is TRBJ1-1; 7 bases are a match to TRBD1. This receptor was taken from a human donor with alopecia areata. Sequencing was performed on CD4+ T cells sorted from blood, taken at week 4, from a patient treated with tofacitinib. The CDR3 nucleotides read TGCAGCGTTGGGGACAGATCCATGAACACTGAAGCTTTCTTT. Its translation is CSVGDRSMNTEAFF.